This T cell receptor beta chain is drawn from a study of T cells in Graves' hyperthyroidism and ophthalmopathy. Study-wide points: From stable hyperthyroidism, ophthalmopathy was separated by a 13 V-J model.

From RNA transcripts, TCR beta CDR3 regions were amplified. First-round RT-PCR with HTBI primers amplified the TCR CDR3 region. Using its own MiXCR run on the multiplex PCR reads, TCRdb lists one record per CDR3 protein. The table lists 500,000 to 750,000 distinct CDR3 sequences, under 60% of them singletons. Remarks on this clonotype: Its antigen is not identified.

Lactation, pregnancy, other autoimmune disease or uncontrolled infection excluded patients. Clinical symptoms, serum thyroxine and TRAb, thyroid ultrasound and orbital computed tomography together formed the diagnostic basis. The V gene's germline CDR1 is SNHLY and CDR2 FYNNEI. This CDR3 is built from 13 residues. Deletions cut 7 bases from V and 5 bases from J, with 14 bases between. Sequences were obtained from peripheral blood or thyroid tissue (not recorded which). This TCR came from a woman aged 18-29 years with Graves' hyperthyroidism. The genes are TRBV2 and TRBJ1-1, with a possible D match to TRBD1 (6 bases). This chain's CDR3 is CASTYRDFTEAFF. The CDR3 bases are TGTGCCAGCACGTACAGGGACTTTACTGAAGCTTTCTTT.